The present T cell receptor beta chain was sequenced within a study of cytomegalovirus exposure and HLA in healthy donors. Study-level points and caveats: Links to common viral pathogens appeared, in a later analysis, for several of the most significant clusters.

Of note for this clone: Its antigen is not known.

PCR used 60 Vbeta primers and 13 Jbeta primers. Profiling relied on immunoSEQ multiplex PCR, and the TCRdb table lists in-frame clones only, not all of them. This sample has approximately 100,000 clones, with around three quarters found just once. Germline V CDR1 and CDR2: SSHAT, FNYEAQ (reference sequence). The CDR3 runs 19 residues. V lost 5 bases, J lost 0 bases, and 25 bases lay in between. The chain links TRBV7-7 to TRBJ2-5, with D perhaps matching TRBD2 (6 bases). The TCR was taken from a female donor in good health and CMV-seronegative. The sequenced material came from PBMCs. Here the CDR3 DNA reads TGTGCCAGCAGCATTAGGAGGGTCTCCGGGGCTTCTTACCAAGAGACCCAGTACTTC. This encodes CASSIRRVSGASYQETQYF.